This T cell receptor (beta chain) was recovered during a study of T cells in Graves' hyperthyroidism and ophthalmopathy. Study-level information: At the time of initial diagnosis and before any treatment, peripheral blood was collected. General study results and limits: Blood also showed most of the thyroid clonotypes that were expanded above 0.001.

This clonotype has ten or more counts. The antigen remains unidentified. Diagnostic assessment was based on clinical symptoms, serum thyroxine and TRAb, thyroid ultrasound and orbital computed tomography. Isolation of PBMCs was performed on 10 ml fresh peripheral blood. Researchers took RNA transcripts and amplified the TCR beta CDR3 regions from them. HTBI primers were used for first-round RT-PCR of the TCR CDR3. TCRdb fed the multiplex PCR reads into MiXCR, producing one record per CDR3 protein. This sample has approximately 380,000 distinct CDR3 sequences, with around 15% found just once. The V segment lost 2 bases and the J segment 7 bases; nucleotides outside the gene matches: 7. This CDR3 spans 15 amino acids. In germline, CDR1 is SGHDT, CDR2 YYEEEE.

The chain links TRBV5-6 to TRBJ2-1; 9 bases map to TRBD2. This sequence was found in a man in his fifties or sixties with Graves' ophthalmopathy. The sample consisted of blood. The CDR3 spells CASSFKAGGRNEQFF. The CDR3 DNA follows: TGTGCCAGCAGCTTTAAAGCGGGAGGCAGGAATGAGCAGTTCTTC.